Listed below are T cell receptor beta chains from one sample, sequenced in a study of cytomegalovirus exposure and HLA in healthy donors. Profiled with immunoSEQ multiplex PCR; TCRdb holds only in-frame clones, not every one. Here the sample spans 120,000 to 150,000 clones, just over 65% being singletons. The sequenced sample was PBMCs. Every receptor here comes from a woman aged 55-69 years in good health and CMV-seronegative. Both conserved end residues are part of each CDR3. The order of the fields is D gene, J gene, V gene, clone size, CDR3 DNA, CDR3 protein. D genes are given only for firm matches. The size of a clone is reported for some rows only, either as once, few or many, or as a class for expanded clones.

TRBD1	TRBJ1-1	TRBV9	.	TGTGCCAGCAGCCTAAGACAGGGAAGTACTGAAGCTTTCTTT	CASSLRQGSTEAFF
.	TRBJ1-1	TRBV7-2	.	TGTGCCAGCAGCCCCTATGGCGGGGCGAACACTGAAGCTTTCTTT	CASSPYGGANTEAFF
TRBD2	TRBJ2-7	TRBV4-2	.	TGTGCCAGCAGCCAAGGGCTAGCGGAGAACTACGAGCAGTACTTC	CASSQGLAENYEQYF
TRBD1	TRBJ1-2	TRBV7-6	.	TGTGCCAGCAGCTTATCAGACCCGGGACAGGGGGCCATGATGTTGGGCTACACCTTC	CASSLSDPGQGAMMLGYTF
.	TRBJ2-5	TRBV29-1	.	TGCAGCGTTGAGCAGGTGGGCGAGACCCAGTACTTC	CSVEQVGETQYF
.	TRBJ2-3	TRBV19	few	TGTGCCAGTAGCAGGGAGGTCCCTAGCACAGATACGCAGTATTTT	CASSREVPSTDTQYF
TRBD2	TRBJ2-1	TRBV6-6	.	TGTGCCAGCAGCCGAGCGGGAGGGGGCTACAATGAGCAGTTCTTC	CASSRAGGGYNEQFF
.	TRBJ1-3	TRBV6-5	few	TGTGCCAGCAGATCAGGGGTCCCTTCTGGAAACACCATATATTTT	CASRSGVPSGNTIYF
.	TRBJ1-1	TRBV19	.	TGTGCCAGTAACGGAGGGACCCCGGGTCCCATAGGGGCCACTGAAGCTTTCTTT	CASNGGTPGPIGATEAFF
TRBD1	TRBJ1-4	TRBV15	.	TGTGCCACCAGCAGAGGACAGGGGGCGCAGGCTAATGAAAAACTGTTTTTT	CATSRGQGAQANEKLFF
TRBD1	TRBJ2-5	TRBV19	.	TGTGCCAGTAGCCCACGGGGGACAGGGGGCTCGGAGACCCAGTACTTC	CASSPRGTGGSETQYF